These 32 T cell receptor beta chains were all obtained from the same sample, sequenced in a study of cytomegalovirus exposure and HLA in healthy donors. PCR employed 60 Vbeta and 13 Jbeta primers. The repertoire was sequenced with immunoSEQ multiplex PCR; TCRdb's copy has only in-frame clones and lacks some. The sample shows over 50,000 clones, more than 60% of them seen only once. Sequencing was done on a sample of PBMCs. These receptors all come from a man over 45 in good health and CMV-seropositive.

This chain uses TRBV2 with TRBJ2-7; 8 bases agree with TRBD1. The CDR3 spans 15 residues. Germline lookup yields CDR1 SNHLY and CDR2 FYNNEI. J lost 4 bases, V lost 3 bases, and 8 bases had no gene match. As DNA, the CDR3 is TGTGCCAGCAGTGACTCCCGGACAGGGCCTTACGAGCAGTACTTC. Translating gives CASSDSRTGPYEQYF.

The chain carries TRBV9 and TRBJ1-2; D unclear. Germline assignment: CDR1 SGDLS and CDR2 YYNGEE. The CDR3 runs to 13 residues. Trimming pared 0 bases from V and 2 bases from J, leaving 5 bases between. The CDR3, as DNA: TGTGCCAGCAGCGTAGTTCGGAACTATGGCTACACCTTC. It specifies CASSVVRNYGYTF.

The CDR3 DNA sequence: TGTGCCAGCAGCTTAGTTGTTGGCGGGGGGAGCACAGATACGCAGTATTTT. Translated, it gives CASSLVVGGGSTDTQYF. This chain joins TRBV11-3 and TRBJ2-3, with TRBD2 identical over 8 bases. J was trimmed by 0 bases and V by 1 base; bases with no gene match: 6. This CDR3 spans 17 amino acids. The germline gives CDR1 SGHNT, CDR2 YENEEA.

This clone has just a few counts. The rearrangement joins TRBV11-2 to TRBJ2-1, with TRBD2 as a possible D gene (5 bases). Germline V gene data show CDR1 as SGHAT and CDR2 as FQNNGV. CDR3 size: 13 residues. V lost 8 bases, J lost 6 bases, and 14 bases lay in between. CDR3 protein: CASSLGAANEQFF. The CDR3 DNA reads TGTGCCAGCTCCTTGGGAGCTGCCAATGAGCAGTTCTTC.

The V gene is TRBV18, the J gene TRBJ2-1; TRBD1 is a possible D gene (5 bases). The CDR3 covers 15 residues. V was cut by 6 bases and J by 7 bases, with 19 bases left in between. The V gene's germline CDR1 is KGHSH and CDR2 LQKENI. CDR3: CASSAPSQGWNEQFF. In nucleotides, the CDR3 is TGTGCCAGCTCTGCCCCAAGCCAGGGATGGAATGAGCAGTTCTTC. The complete variable domain, with remaining parts taken from reference TRBV18 and TRBJ2-1, reads NAGVMQNPRHLVRRRGQEARLRCSPMKGHSHVYWYRQLPEEGLKFMVYLQKENIIDESGMPKERFSAEFPKEGPSILRIQQVVRGDSAAYFCASSAPSQGWNEQFFGPGTRLTVL.

This clone has a single count. V is TRBV7-3 and J is TRBJ2-1; 10 positions agree with TRBD2. This CDR3 is built from 15 residues. V lost 3 bases, J lost 5 bases, and 4 bases stayed unmatched. From germline, CDR1 is SGHTA and CDR2 FQGTGA. CDR3 DNA sequence: TGTGCCAGCAGCTTTCGACTAGCGGGCAACAATGAGCAGTTCTTC. Amino acids: CASSFRLAGNNEQFF.

CDR3 sequence reads: CASSLGGTSGVLTGQYF. CDR3 nucleotides: TGTGCCAGCAGCTTGGGTGGGACTAGCGGAGTCCTTACGGGGCAGTACTTC. The chain joins TRBV5-6 to TRBJ2-7, with 11 nucleotides matching TRBD2. The CDR3 runs 17 residues. The germline V gene has CDR1 SGHDT and CDR2 YYEEEE. V shed 0 bases and J 9 bases; nucleotides not matched to a gene: 14.

CDR3 loop: CAWRGGGGYNEQFF. CDR3 nucleotides: TGTGCCTGGAGAGGTGGGGGGGGCTACAATGAGCAGTTCTTC. This chain links TRBV30 with TRBJ2-1; 7 bases fit TRBD2. The CDR3 totals 14 residues. The J segment lost 3 bases and the V segment lost 3 bases, leaving 5 bases of the junction unmatched. Germline CDR1 and CDR2: GTSNPN and SVGIG (reference sequence). The complete variable domain, with remaining parts taken from reference TRBV30 and TRBJ2-1, reads SQTIHQWPATLVQPVGSPLSLECTVEGTSNPNLYWYRQAAGRGLQLLFYSVGIGQISSEVPQNLSASRPQDRQFILSSKKLLLSDSGFYLCAWRGGGGYNEQFFGPGTRLTVL.

The gene calls are TRBV19 and TRBJ1-1, with D unresolved. Germline-derived CDR1 and CDR2 are LNHDA and SQIVND (reference sequence). V was clipped by 5 bases and J by 4 bases, with 11 bases between them. The CDR3 totals 13 residues. Written as DNA, the CDR3 is TGTGCCAGTAGTGGCGAGGGAGGCACTGAAGCTTTCTTT. Translated, it gives CASSGEGGTEAFF. Full variable domain (missing parts from reference TRBV19 and TRBJ1-1): DGGITQSPKYLFRKEGQNVTLSCEQNLNHDAMYWYRQDPGQGLRLIYYSQIVNDFQKGDIAEGYSVSREKKESFPLTVTSAQKNPTAFYLCASSGEGGTEAFFGQGTRLTVV.

About this clone: One end of the junction fails to match germline, which may point to a read error. The gene calls are TRBV9 and TRBJ2-7; 7 nucleotides line up with TRBD2. This CDR3 comprises 13 residues. CDR1 and CDR2 from the germline V gene are SGDLS and YYNGEE. Here the CDR3 DNA reads TGTGCCAGCATCGTAGGACTAGTCGACGAGCAGTACTTC. Translated: CASIVGLVDEQYF.

The gene calls are TRBV27 and TRBJ2-1; D is uncertain. Looked up from germline, CDR1 is MNHEY and CDR2 is SMNVEV (reference sequence). CDR3 length equals 12 residues. V dropped 0 bases and J dropped 9 bases, with 6 bases sitting between them. The CDR3 DNA follows: TGTGCCAGCAGTTTATCCTCAGGTGAGCAGTTCTTC. This sequence encodes CASSLSSGEQFF.

This chain uses TRBV6-5 with TRBJ2-3; TRBD1 matches at 9 bases. This CDR3 region has 15 residues. J gave up 3 bases and V 8 bases, and 9 bases lay outside the gene matches. Germline CDR1 and CDR2: MNHEY and SVGAGI. The CDR3 protein is CASQGGDRATDTQYF. The DNA for the CDR3 is TGTGCCAGCCAGGGGGGGGACAGGGCAACAGATACGCAGTATTTT.

This clone was detected once. V and J are TRBV5-6 and TRBJ1-1, with TRBD1 as a possible D gene (6 bases). The CDR3 extends over 15 amino acids. CDR1 and CDR2 (germline): SGHDT, YYEEEE. V lost 0 bases to trimming and J lost 3 bases, with 12 bases between them. CDR3 sequence (DNA): TGTGCCAGCAGCTTGGGCCAGGGGTCCTACACTGAAGCTTTCTTT. It yields the protein CASSLGQGSYTEAFF.

V is TRBV7-2 and J is TRBJ2-3; the match to TRBD2 covers 8 bases. Unmatched junction bases numbered 19, after V lost 8 bases and J lost 6 bases. The CDR3 contains 17 residues. From germline, CDR1 is SGHTA and CDR2 FQGNSA. CDR3 sequence: CASGNARVAGPGDTQYF. As DNA, the CDR3 is TGTGCCAGCGGCAATGCCCGGGTAGCGGGACCTGGGGATACGCAGTATTTT.

This chain uses TRBV9 with TRBJ2-5, with a possible D match to TRBD1 (6 bases). Trimming left V 4 bases short and J 5 bases short, with 12 bases between. This CDR3 contains 13 residues. Germline V gene sequence: CDR1 SGDLS, CDR2 YYNGEE. The DNA for the CDR3 is TGTGCCAGCAGCTCCCAACAGGGCGAGACCCAGTACTTC. It yields the protein CASSSQQGETQYF. The full variable domain, its missing parts supplied by reference TRBV9 and TRBJ2-5, is DSGVTQTPKHLITATGQRVTLRCSPRSGDLSVYWYQQSLDQGLQFLIQYYNGEERAKGNILERFSAQQFPDLHSELNLSSLELGDSALYFCASSSQQGETQYFGPGTRLLVL.

The table lists this clone with a few counts. V usage is TRBV7-6 and J usage is TRBJ1-1; 7 bases match TRBD1. CDR3 length: 13 amino acids. CDR1 and CDR2 from the germline V gene are SGHVS and FNYEAQ. V lost 5 bases to trimming and J lost 6 bases; unmatched junction nucleotides: 6. In DNA, the CDR3 is TGTGCCAGCAGCGCCAGGGGGGAGGCTGAAGCTTTCTTT. It encodes CASSARGEAEAFF.

The gene calls are TRBV18 and TRBJ1-2; 7 bases agree with TRBD1. J was trimmed by 2 bases and V by 3 bases; bases with no gene match: 3. Germline values: CDR1 KGHSH, CDR2 LQKENI. This CDR3 is built from 14 residues. The CDR3 reads CASSPGQSNYGYTF. In nucleotides, the CDR3 is TGTGCCAGCTCACCGGGACAGTCCAACTATGGCTACACCTTC.

The chain combines TRBV27 with TRBJ2-5; TRBD2 matches at 12 bases. The CDR3 has 17 amino acids. Germline loops: CDR1 MNHEY, CDR2 SMNVEV (reference sequence). V lost 2 bases, J lost 4 bases, and 8 bases stayed unmatched. The CDR3 DNA sequence: TGTGCCAGCAGTTTACTCGTGACTAGCGGGGGCGCAGAGACCCAGTACTTC. Translation: CASSLLVTSGGAETQYF.

This clone was seen a single time. One junction end disagrees with the germline gene, perhaps due to a read error. This rearrangement joins TRBV5-1 to TRBJ2-2, with D possibly matching TRBD2 (5 bases). The length of the CDR3 is 17 residues. Looked up from germline, CDR1 is SGHRS and CDR2 is YFSETQ. The CDR3 sequence: CASSASGVTGNPGELFF. For the CDR3, the DNA is TGCGCCAGCAGCGCCTCCGGTGTGACGGGGAACCCCGGGGAGCTGTTTTTT.

The chain combines TRBV9 with TRBJ2-1, with D tentatively TRBD1 (6 bases). Between the trimmed V and J ends, which lost 3 bases and 4 bases, there was a span of 11 bases. The CDR3 has 14 amino acids. Germline values: CDR1 SGDLS, CDR2 YYNGEE. This CDR3 reads CASSEQGAYNEQFF. The CDR3 DNA sequence: TGTGCCAGCAGCGAACAGGGAGCATACAATGAGCAGTTCTTC.

The chain employs TRBV6-5 and TRBJ1-4; D gene unclear. Trimming took 4 bases from V and 1 from J, leaving 13 bases between them. The CDR3 sequence is 16 residues long. CDR1 is MNHEY, CDR2 SVGAGI, per germline. This chain's CDR3 is CASSLVLGVTNEKLFF. The CDR3 nucleotides read TGTGCCAGCAGTTTGGTTCTGGGAGTAACTAATGAAAAACTGTTTTTT.

Comments on this clone: Different DNA sequences within this sample yield the same CDR3. This chain links TRBV4-1 with TRBJ1-5, with TRBD1 as a possible D gene (6 bases). Germline V CDR1 and CDR2: MGHRA, YSYEKL. CDR3 length equals 15 residues. V was clipped by 1 base and J by 4 bases, with 11 bases between them. The DNA of the CDR3 is TGCGCCAGCAGCCAAGCTACACAGGGTAATCAGCCCCAGCATTTT. This translates into CASSQATQGNQPQHF.

The chain joins TRBV2 to TRBJ2-7; a possible D gene is TRBD1 (5 bases). The V and J ends lost 1 base and 2 bases respectively, with 6 bases between them. There are 13 residues in the CDR3. Per the germline V gene, CDR1 is SNHLY and CDR2 is FYNNEI. This CDR3 is CASSEVGAYEQYF. The CDR3 region has the DNA TGTGCCAGCAGTGAAGTAGGGGCCTACGAGCAGTACTTC.

The rearrangement links TRBV21-1 to TRBJ2-5; the tabulated D call, TRBD1, remains unverified against the DNA. Gene TRBJ2-7 matches the end of the DNA better, so the J call may be wrong. TRBV21-1 is marked as a pseudogene. The CDR3 is made up of 18 amino acids. CDR3 loop: CASSKVKSGHIISYEQYF. As DNA, the CDR3 is TGTGCCAGCAGCAAAGTTAAGTCGGGACATATCATCTCCTACGAGCAGTACTTC.

This chain uses TRBV5-4 with TRBJ2-2; 15 nucleotides match TRBD2. The CDR3 is made up of 20 amino acids. J gave up 1 base and V 3 bases, and 10 bases lay outside the gene matches. In germline, CDR1 is SGHNT, CDR2 YYREEE (reference sequence). For the CDR3, the DNA is TGTGCCAGCAGCTCTAGGACTAGCGGGAGGGCATTCTGGAACACCGGGGAGCTGTTTTTT. Its protein is CASSSRTSGRAFWNTGELFF.

The rearrangement joins TRBV7-2 to TRBJ1-1; D call uncertain. The CDR3 is 13 residues long. V lost 3 bases to trimming and J lost 4 bases, with 9 bases between them. Germline CDR1 reads SGHTA; CDR2 reads FQGNSA. The CDR3 is CASSFMQRTEAFF. CDR3 nucleotides: TGTGCCAGCAGCTTTATGCAGCGCACTGAAGCTTTCTTT.

This clone was seen only once. The genes are TRBV2 and TRBJ2-4; tentatively, D is TRBD1 (6 bases). V shed 6 bases and J shed 6 bases, with 15 bases lying between them. CDR3 length: 14 amino acids. CDR1 is SNHLY and CDR2 is FYNNEI in the germline V gene. CDR3 region: CASRPGRGGNIQYF. The CDR3 nucleotides are TGTGCCAGCAGGCCGGGACGAGGGGGAAACATTCAGTACTTC.

This clone was seen more than once but under ten times. The rearrangement joins TRBV19 to TRBJ2-3; TRBD1 might be the D (5 bases). The V end was cut by 3 bases, the J end by 3 bases, with 13 bases between. CDR1 is LNHDA, CDR2 SQIVND, per germline (reference sequence). The CDR3 has 15 amino acids. The CDR3 region is CASSMGLFKTDTQYF. The CDR3 DNA reads as TGTGCCAGTAGTATGGGGCTATTTAAGACAGATACGCAGTATTTT.

The chain links TRBV5-4 to TRBJ2-5, with D possibly TRBD2 on 6 matching bases. The better agreement between TRBJ2-7 and the DNA end casts doubt on the J call. This CDR3 comprises 15 residues. CDR1 and CDR2 from the germline V gene are SGHNT and YYREEE (reference sequence). The CDR3 DNA reads as TGTGCCAGCAGCTTGGGGGACGGGAGCTCCTACGAGCAGTACTTC. This codes for CASSLGDGSSYEQYF.

This clone has just a few counts. Here the CDR3 omits its conserved ending phenylalanine or tryptophan, so a read error is the likely source. The J gene is TRBJ1-1, the V gene TRBV29-1; a weak D match, TRBD1 (6 bases). Germline loops: CDR1 SQVTM, CDR2 ANQGSEA. V shed 3 bases and J shed 1 base, with 9 bases lying between them. The CDR3 length is 13 residues. In DNA form, the CDR3 reads TGCAGCGTTGACATGGGACAGAACACTGAAGCTTTCTTG. It codes for CSVDMGQNTEAFL.

The chain carries TRBV19 and TRBJ2-1, with TRBD2 identical over 9 bases. Per germline, CDR1 LNHDA and CDR2 SQIVND (reference sequence). The CDR3 length is 16 residues. Losses at the gene ends were 5 bases for V and 9 bases for J; bases not matched to a gene: 14. For the CDR3, the DNA is TGTGCCAGTAGTCCAATGACTAGCGGCTTAGTTGGTGAGCAGTTCTTC. It encodes CASSPMTSGLVGEQFF. Full variable domain (outside the CDR3, taken from reference TRBV19 and TRBJ2-1): DGGITQSPKYLFRKEGQNVTLSCEQNLNHDAMYWYRQDPGQGLRLIYYSQIVNDFQKGDIAEGYSVSREKKESFPLTVTSAQKNPTAFYLCASSPMTSGLVGEQFFGPGTRLTVL.

CDR3 coding DNA: TGTGCCAGTAGACCCCGGGACAGCTCTGGAAACACCATATATTTT. Translation gives CASRPRDSSGNTIYF. The chain carries TRBV19 and TRBJ1-3; 7 bases are a match to TRBD1. Trimming took 6 bases from V and 0 from J; bases not matched to a gene: 5. CDR3 length: 15 residues. Germline values: CDR1 LNHDA, CDR2 SQIVND (reference sequence).